This T cell receptor (beta chain) was identified during a study of blood T cell repertoires in COVID-19. Whole-study context: All recovered Cohort 3 donors got two negative PCRs, got clearance, or saw symptom resolution. Samples of COVID-19 (acute and convalescent) were obtained from the United States, Italy and Spain.

The CDR3 sequence is 19 residues long. Germline lookup yields CDR1 SGHTA and CDR2 FQGNSA. Trimming took 3 bases from V and 9 from J; bases not matched to a gene: 14. Profiled with immunoSEQ multiplex PCR; TCRdb holds only in-frame clones, not every one. This table holds over 200,000 clones, roughly nine tenths found once. Recruits, aged roughly 18 to 95 years, lived in under 25 US areas. Cohort assignment relied on participant-reported clinical history. This receptor was obtained from a woman aged 45 to 65 in a cohort exposed to, infected with or recovered from COVID-19 (not recorded which). The sequencing input was PBMCs or T cells enriched from blood (not recorded which). The chain has TRBV7-2 and TRBJ2-1, with 16 nucleotides matching TRBD2. CDR3 bases: TGTGCCAGCAGCTTCAGCCGACCGGGACTAGCGGGGGGGCCCAGTGAGCAGTTCTTC. Amino acid sequence: CASSFSRPGLAGGPSEQFF.